The text below deals with one TCR beta chain. Its antigen is as yet unknown. Produced via immunoSEQ multiplex PCR; TCRdb's table is partial and in-frame only. The sample has about 120,000 clones, around 96% seen once. CDR3 length: 15 residues. J lost 5 bases, V lost 4 bases, and 9 bases had no gene match. Germline-derived CDR1 and CDR2 are SGHKS and YYEKEE (reference sequence). The source of the sample is a study of graft-versus-host responses after intestinal transplantation. Study-wide context: Recipients got multivisceral, liver-intestinal, or isolated intestinal transplants.

The TCR was taken from a human donor who received an intestinal transplant. Sequencing used unstimulated CD8+ T cells sorted from spleen or lymph node cells, obtained before intestinal transplant. The gene calls are TRBV5-5 and TRBJ2-7, with TRBD1 matching 10 bases. The CDR3 DNA reads as TGTGCCAGCAGCACCCACGACAGGGGGCAAGACGAGCAGTACTTC. This gives the protein CASSTHDRGQDEQYF.